The 32 T cell receptor beta chains reported below all come from one sample, sequenced in a study of blood T cell repertoires in COVID-19. Data came from immunoSEQ multiplex PCR; TCRdb stores just in-frame clones and leaves some out. The sample lists a few hundred thousand clones; nearly 90% were seen once. Sequencing was performed on peripheral blood. These receptors were collected from a woman aged 40 to 55 with COVID-19, enrolled during active disease.

V gene TRBV29-1 combines with J gene TRBJ1-2; possible D gene TRBD1, 5 bases. Germline assignment: CDR1 SQVTM and CDR2 ANQGSEA. The ends were cut back, 5 bases at V and 4 bases at J, with 8 bases in the middle. The CDR3 has 11 residues. The CDR3 reads CSVYGGYGYTF. CDR3 bases: TGCAGCGTTTACGGGGGCTATGGCTACACCTTC.

The chain combines TRBV9 with TRBJ1-2; 7 bases line up with TRBD1. The V gene's germline CDR1 is SGDLS and CDR2 YYNGEE. The CDR3 contains 14 residues. The ends lost 3 bases at V and 1 base at J; junction bases unmatched: 3. This CDR3 is CASSDGQVNYGYTF. CDR3 coding DNA: TGTGCCAGCAGCGACGGACAGGTTAACTATGGCTACACCTTC.

CDR3 loop: CASTTAGMGNTGELFF. The CDR3 DNA is TGCGCCAGCACCACGGCAGGGATGGGGAACACCGGGGAGCTGTTTTTT. V gene TRBV5-1 combines with J gene TRBJ2-2; possible D gene TRBD1, 5 bases. With 6 bases removed from V and 1 base from J, the gap between germline ends came to 16 bases. The CDR3 loop spans 16 amino acids. CDR1 is SGHRS and CDR2 is YFSETQ in the germline V gene.

The chain recombines TRBV18 with TRBJ2-7, with 7 bases aligning to TRBD1. Germline V CDR1 and CDR2: KGHSH, LQKENI. CDR3 size: 14 residues. Unmatched junction bases numbered 5, after V lost 4 bases and J lost 2 bases. DNA of the CDR3: TGTGCCAGCTCACTACCGGGACAGACCTACGAGCAGTACTTC. This sequence encodes CASSLPGQTYEQYF.

The J gene is TRBJ2-7, the V gene TRBV7-3, with D perhaps matching TRBD2 (6 bases). The germline gives CDR1 SGHTA, CDR2 FQGTGA. Trimming shortened V by 5 bases and J by 7 bases, and 24 bases separated the two germline ends. The length of the CDR3 is 16 residues. This chain's CDR3 is CASSKDGGGDLREQYF. CDR3 sequence (DNA): TGTGCCAGCAGCAAGGACGGGGGTGGAGACCTACGAGAGCAGTACTTC.

The chain couples TRBV18 to TRBJ1-5; TRBD1 matches at 9 bases. V was clipped by 3 bases and J by 5 bases; unmatched bases: 5. The CDR3 has 15 amino acids. Germline lookup yields CDR1 KGHSH and CDR2 LQKENI. This CDR3 reads CASSPRDRVDQPQHF. The DNA of the CDR3 is TGTGCCAGCTCACCGCGGGACAGGGTTGATCAGCCCCAGCATTTT.

The chain links TRBV19 to TRBJ2-7, with 9 bases fitting TRBD1. J lost 6 bases, V lost 3 bases, and 0 bases had no gene match. Germline lookup yields CDR1 LNHDA and CDR2 SQIVND (reference sequence). This CDR3 contains 12 residues. The CDR3 is CASSMDRGEQYF. The CDR3 DNA is TGTGCCAGTAGTATGGACAGGGGCGAGCAGTACTTC.

This sequence joins TRBV9 and TRBJ2-7; maybe TRBD2 (5 bases). The CDR3 totals 15 residues. Germline V gives CDR1 SGDLS, CDR2 YYNGEE. Trimming took 2 bases from V and 3 from J, leaving 15 bases between them. As DNA, the CDR3 is TGTGCCAGCAGCGTCGGCCTAGCCGGAAACTACGAGCAGTACTTC. As protein: CASSVGLAGNYEQYF.

The V gene is TRBV6-1, the J gene TRBJ2-5, with 10 bases matching TRBD1. The CDR3 length is 16 residues. The V segment lost 2 bases and the J segment 1 base; nucleotides outside the gene matches: 4. Germline assignment: CDR1 MNHNS and CDR2 SASEGT. CDR3 residues: CASSERDRGLQETQYF. The CDR3 region has the DNA TGTGCCAGCAGTGAAAGGGACAGGGGACTCCAAGAGACCCAGTACTTC.

CDR3 residues: CASSGTASNEKLFF. DNA for the CDR3: TGTGCCAGCTCCGGGACAGCTAGTAATGAAAAACTGTTTTTT. The chain is built from TRBV6-5 and TRBJ1-4; TRBD1 matches at 7 bases. The germline V gene encodes CDR1 MNHEY and CDR2 SVGAGI. V dropped 8 bases and J dropped 4; count of bases not matched to a gene: 7. The CDR3 spans 14 residues.

The chain is built from TRBV19 and TRBJ2-2, with TRBD1 matching 8 bases. Germline-derived CDR1 and CDR2 are LNHDA and SQIVND (reference sequence). The CDR3 consists of 15 residues. The V segment lost 1 base and the J segment 7 bases; nucleotides outside the gene matches: 5. CDR3 residues: CASSIARGRDGELFF. The CDR3 DNA follows: TGTGCCAGTAGTATAGCCAGGGGGCGCGACGGGGAGCTGTTTTTT.

V is TRBV30 and J is TRBJ1-1, with TRBD1 as a possible D gene (5 bases). This CDR3 is built from 15 residues. The V end lost 3 bases, the J end lost 4 bases, and 18 bases lay between the germline ends. Germline lookup yields CDR1 GTSNPN and CDR2 SVGIG (reference sequence). This CDR3 is CAWSSLGQVGTEAFF. The CDR3 nucleotides read TGTGCCTGGAGCTCCCTGGGGCAGGTGGGCACTGAAGCTTTCTTT.

V gene TRBV21-1 combines with J gene TRBJ2-2; the table's D call, TRBD2, was not checked against the DNA. TRBV21-1 is labeled a pseudogene. The CDR3 sequence is 20 residues long. The chain's CDR3 is CASRGPPRLKGIANTGELFF. As DNA, the CDR3 is TGTGCCAGCCGAGGCCCCCCTCGGTTAAAAGGTATTGCGAACACCGGGGAGCTGTTTTTT.

This clone was observed a single time. Additional DNA sequences in this sample encode the identical CDR3. V and J are TRBV28 and TRBJ2-7; the D is unclear. Germline CDR1 MDHEN, CDR2 SYDVKM. Trimming stripped 3 bases from V and 1 base from J, with 4 bases between. The CDR3 is made up of 12 amino acids. CDR3 nucleotide sequence: TGTGCCAGCAGTTTTCGTTCCTACGAGCAGTACTTC. This codes for CASSFRSYEQYF. Full variable domain (missing parts from reference TRBV28 and TRBJ2-7): DVKVTQSSRYLVKRTGEKVFLECVQDMDHENMFWYRQDPGLGLRLIYFSYDVKMKEKGDIPEGYSVSREKKERFSLILESASTNQTSMYLCASSFRSYEQYFGPGTRLTVT.

The chain combines TRBV9 with TRBJ1-1; D remains unclear. This CDR3 has 14 residues. Trimming stripped 3 bases from V and 1 base from J, with 10 bases between. From germline, CDR1 is SGDLS and CDR2 YYNGEE. CDR3 protein: CASSAEGGNTEAFF. The CDR3 coding sequence is TGTGCCAGCAGCGCTGAAGGAGGGAACACTGAAGCTTTCTTT.

This chain connects TRBV28 to TRBJ1-2; D gene uncertain. The CDR3 covers 14 residues. Trimming cost V 7 bases and J 4 bases, with 16 bases left between them. CDR1 is MDHEN and CDR2 is SYDVKM in the germline V gene. This CDR3 reads CASNRRNRGYGYTF. DNA of the CDR3: TGTGCCAGCAACCGGCGGAATCGGGGCTATGGCTACACCTTC.

The gene calls are TRBV30 and TRBJ1-3; perhaps TRBD1 as D (5 bases). There are 16 residues in the CDR3. CDR1 and CDR2 from the germline V gene are GTSNPN and SVGIG (reference sequence). Trimming removed 2 bases at V and 4 bases at J, with 18 bases between. Here the CDR3 reads CAWSPREGWSGNTIYF. CDR3 DNA sequence: TGTGCCTGGAGTCCAAGGGAGGGGTGGTCCGGAAACACCATATATTTT.

The chain links TRBV4-3 to TRBJ2-1; TRBD2 matches at 8 bases. V shed 3 bases and J 0 bases; nucleotides not matched to a gene: 10. The CDR3 spans 18 residues. Germline V lookup: CDR1 LGHNA, CDR2 YSLEER. This chain's CDR3 is CASSHSRSGSGSYNEQFF. In DNA form, the CDR3 reads TGCGCCAGCAGCCATTCCAGAAGCGGGAGCGGCTCCTACAATGAGCAGTTCTTC.

The chain joins TRBV27 to TRBJ2-7; tentatively, D is TRBD1 (6 bases). Germline loops: CDR1 MNHEY, CDR2 SMNVEV (reference sequence). The V and J ends lost 4 bases and 4 bases respectively, with 23 bases between them. The CDR3 has 17 residues. CDR3 region: CASSSLLYRDTPYEQYF. The CDR3 nucleotides are TGTGCCAGCAGTTCCCTCCTTTACCGGGACACGCCATACGAGCAGTACTTC.

The chain recombines TRBV4-3 with TRBJ2-2; 11 bases are shared with TRBD2. The CDR3 loop spans 18 amino acids. With V trimmed by 0 bases and J by 2 bases, 5 bases remained unmatched. Germline assignment: CDR1 LGHNA and CDR2 YSLEER. This CDR3 is CASSQELAGEINTGELFF. CDR3 sequence (DNA): TGCGCCAGCAGCCAAGAACTAGCGGGGGAGATTAACACCGGGGAGCTGTTTTTT.

V and J are TRBV24-1 and TRBJ1-1; weak D call: TRBD1 (5 bases). CDR1 and CDR2 (germline): KGHDR, SFDVKD. V was trimmed by 4 bases and J by 1 base, leaving 12 bases between them. The CDR3 contains 15 residues. The CDR3 protein is CATSDGGTPNTEAFF. The CDR3 DNA reads TGTGCCACCAGTGACGGGGGGACCCCGAACACTGAAGCTTTCTTT.

The chain combines TRBV5-1 with TRBJ2-3; 7 nucleotides align to TRBD2. The CDR3 contains 15 residues. The V segment lost 0 bases and the J segment 5 bases; nucleotides outside the gene matches: 6. Germline V gene lookup returns CDR1 SGHRS and CDR2 YFSETQ. CDR3: CASSLAGGPQDTQYF. The CDR3 nucleotides read TGCGCCAGCAGCTTGGCGGGGGGACCCCAAGATACGCAGTATTTT.

The CDR3 is CASSSQLHSPLHF. The CDR3 DNA reads as TGTGCCAGCAGCTCGCAACTTCATTCACCCCTCCACTTT. This chain connects TRBV7-9 to TRBJ1-6; D is undetermined. The CDR3 is 13 residues long. Germline CDR1 and CDR2: SEHNR and FQNEAQ (reference sequence). Trimming left V 4 bases short and J 8 bases short, with 9 bases between.

CDR3 nucleotide sequence: TGTGCCAGCAGTGAAAAAGTAACACAGAGTAACTATGGCTACACCTTC. Translation: CASSEKVTQSNYGYTF. V usage is TRBV7-8 and J usage is TRBJ1-2, with no clear D. The CDR3 length is 16 residues. The germline gives CDR1 SGHVS, CDR2 FQNEAQ. V lost 6 bases and J lost 1, with 18 bases in between.

CDR3 sequence reads: CASSVGGQKGYEQYF. In nucleotides, the CDR3 is TGTGCCAGCAGCGTAGGGGGACAGAAAGGCTACGAGCAGTACTTC. The V call is TRBV9, the J call TRBJ2-7; TRBD1 agrees at 7 bases. Trimming cost V 0 bases and J 3 bases; bases outside gene matches: 6. This CDR3 contains 15 residues. CDR1 SGDLS and CDR2 YYNGEE come from the germline V gene.

The chain carries TRBV27 and TRBJ1-6; 7 nucleotides agree with TRBD1. The CDR3 runs to 14 residues. The trim removed 6 bases at V and 14 bases at J, leaving 13 bases unmatched. Germline V gene data show CDR1 as MNHEY and CDR2 as SMNVEV (reference sequence). The CDR3 reads CASSLDRDLWTLHF. The CDR3 DNA follows: TGTGCCAGCAGCCTTGACAGGGACCTTTGGACCCTCCACTTT.

The chain employs TRBV30 and TRBJ1-1; 8 bases line up with TRBD1. Germline values: CDR1 GTSNPN, CDR2 SVGIG (reference sequence). The CDR3 spans 16 residues. The trim removed 0 bases at V and 4 bases at J, leaving 10 bases unmatched. CDR3 nucleotides: TGTGCCTGGAGTGTACAAGGCAGGGGGCCTCTCACTGAAGCTTTCTTT. Protein product: CAWSVQGRGPLTEAFF.

As regards this clone: This CDR3 is also generated by other DNA sequences in the sample. The chain employs TRBV18 and TRBJ1-4; D is perhaps TRBD1 (6 bases). Germline V gene data show CDR1 as KGHSH and CDR2 as LQKENI. The CDR3 sequence is 15 residues long. Trimming shortened V by 4 bases and J by 3 bases, and 12 bases separated the two germline ends. The CDR3, as DNA: TGTGCCAGCTCACTTATACAGGGACCTAATGAAAAACTGTTTTTT. Residues: CASSLIQGPNEKLFF.

This sequence joins TRBV7-8 and TRBJ2-7, with 7 positions matching TRBD1. V lost 2 bases to trimming and J lost 6 bases; unmatched junction nucleotides: 10. Germline V gives CDR1 SGHVS, CDR2 FQNEAQ. There are 15 residues in the CDR3. CDR3: CASSLIQGVVREQYF. The DNA for the CDR3 is TGTGCCAGCAGCTTAATTCAGGGGGTCGTGCGCGAGCAGTACTTC.

This chain joins TRBV7-2 and TRBJ1-2, with unresolved D. This CDR3 has 16 residues. Germline V gene data show CDR1 as SGHTA and CDR2 as FQGNSA. Trimming removed 5 bases at V and 0 bases at J, with 16 bases between. As DNA, the CDR3 is TGTGCCAGCAGCCCCAGTGCCCACAGTCCTAACTATGGCTACACCTTC. As protein: CASSPSAHSPNYGYTF.

The V gene is TRBV19, the J gene TRBJ2-5; D possibly corresponds to TRBD1 (6 bases). The germline gives CDR1 LNHDA, CDR2 SQIVND (reference sequence). CDR3 length: 13 residues. V gave up 6 bases and J gave up 5 bases, with 13 bases separating them. CDR3 sequence reads: CASRSPGEETQYF. The CDR3 region has the DNA TGTGCCAGTAGGAGTCCAGGGGAGGAGACCCAGTACTTC.

This sequence joins TRBV5-4 and TRBJ1-1; tentative D call: TRBD1 (5 bases). Germline CDR1 SGHNT, CDR2 YYREEE (reference sequence). Trimming left V 1 base short and J 11 bases short, with 12 bases between. CDR3 size: 12 residues. The CDR3 spells CASSLSGGGAFF. The CDR3 nucleotides are TGTGCCAGCAGCTTGAGCGGTGGGGGGGCTTTCTTT.